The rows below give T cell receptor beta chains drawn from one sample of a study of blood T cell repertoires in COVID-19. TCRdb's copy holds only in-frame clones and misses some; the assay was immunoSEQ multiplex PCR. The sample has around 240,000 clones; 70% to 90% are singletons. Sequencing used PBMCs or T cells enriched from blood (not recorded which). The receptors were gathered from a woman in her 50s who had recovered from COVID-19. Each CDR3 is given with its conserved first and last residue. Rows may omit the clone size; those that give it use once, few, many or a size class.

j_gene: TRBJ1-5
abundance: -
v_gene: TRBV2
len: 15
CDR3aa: CASCGQLLSNQPQHF

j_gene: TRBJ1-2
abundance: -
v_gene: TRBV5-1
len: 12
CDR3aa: CASSLDIYGYTF

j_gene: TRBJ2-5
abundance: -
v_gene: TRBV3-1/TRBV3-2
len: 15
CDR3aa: CASSQDSGLQETQYF

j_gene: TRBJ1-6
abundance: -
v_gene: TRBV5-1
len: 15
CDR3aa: CASSALQGNNSPLHF

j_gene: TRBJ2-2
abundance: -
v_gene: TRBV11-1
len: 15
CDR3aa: CASSLVGSNTGELFF

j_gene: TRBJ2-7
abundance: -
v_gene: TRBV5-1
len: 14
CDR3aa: CASSLSTSTYEQYF

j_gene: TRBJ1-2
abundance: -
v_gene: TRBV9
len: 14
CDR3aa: CASSGGLTNYGYTF

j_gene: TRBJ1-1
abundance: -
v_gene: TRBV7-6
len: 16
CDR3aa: CASSPPGQGQETEAFF

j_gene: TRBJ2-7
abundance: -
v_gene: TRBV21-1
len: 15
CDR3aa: CASSIYDRGSYEQYF

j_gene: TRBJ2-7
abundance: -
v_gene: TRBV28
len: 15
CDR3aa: CASVGPGQGIYEQYF

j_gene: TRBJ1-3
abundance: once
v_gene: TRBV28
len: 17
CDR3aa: CASSPWGVLSSGNTIYF

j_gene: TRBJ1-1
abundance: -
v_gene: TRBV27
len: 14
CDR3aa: CASKSQGGNTEAFF

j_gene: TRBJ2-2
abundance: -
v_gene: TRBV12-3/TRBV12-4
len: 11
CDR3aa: CASSQTGELFF

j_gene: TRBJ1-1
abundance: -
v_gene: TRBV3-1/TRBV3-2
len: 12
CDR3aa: CASSQVSGIAFF

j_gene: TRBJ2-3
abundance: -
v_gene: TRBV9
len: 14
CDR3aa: CASSVGGSTDTQYF

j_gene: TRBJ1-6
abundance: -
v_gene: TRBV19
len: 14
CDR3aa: CASSVTGDDSPLHF

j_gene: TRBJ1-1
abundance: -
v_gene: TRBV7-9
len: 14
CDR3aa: CASSSGQGDTEAFF

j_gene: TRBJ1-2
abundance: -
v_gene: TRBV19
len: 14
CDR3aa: CASSLGQGAAGYTF

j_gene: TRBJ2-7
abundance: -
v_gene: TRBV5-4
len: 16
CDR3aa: CASSAITTSGSYEQYF

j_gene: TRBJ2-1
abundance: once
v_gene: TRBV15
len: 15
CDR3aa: CATSSRGESHNEQFF

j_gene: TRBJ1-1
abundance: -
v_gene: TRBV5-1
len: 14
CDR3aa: CASSRRTGIAEAFF

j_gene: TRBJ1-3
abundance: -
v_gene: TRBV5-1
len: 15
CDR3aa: CASSDSLSSGNTIYF

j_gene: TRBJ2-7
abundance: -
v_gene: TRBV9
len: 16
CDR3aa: CASSKGLGLAELEQYF

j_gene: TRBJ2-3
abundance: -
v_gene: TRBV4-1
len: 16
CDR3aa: CASSRTGTGYTDTQYF

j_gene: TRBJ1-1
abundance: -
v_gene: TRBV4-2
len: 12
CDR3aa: CASSQAGTEAFF

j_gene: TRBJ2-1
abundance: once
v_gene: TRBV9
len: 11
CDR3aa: CASSWGDEQFF

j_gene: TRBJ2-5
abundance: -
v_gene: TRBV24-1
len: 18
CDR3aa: CATSDLKRGQGAGETQYF

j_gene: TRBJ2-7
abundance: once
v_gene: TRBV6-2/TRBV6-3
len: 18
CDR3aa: CASSSRLAGQRVTGEQYF

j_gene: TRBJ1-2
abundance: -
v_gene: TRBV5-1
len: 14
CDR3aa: CASSLDRRKDGYTF

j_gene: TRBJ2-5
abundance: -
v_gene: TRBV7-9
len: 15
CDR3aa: CASSFLGGAVETQYF

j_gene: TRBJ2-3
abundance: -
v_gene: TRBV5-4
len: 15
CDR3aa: CASREPGQSTDTQYF

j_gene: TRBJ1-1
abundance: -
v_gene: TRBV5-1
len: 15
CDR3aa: CASSPGQGGRIEAFF

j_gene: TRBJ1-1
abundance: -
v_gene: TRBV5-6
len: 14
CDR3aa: CASSLGGLNTEAFF

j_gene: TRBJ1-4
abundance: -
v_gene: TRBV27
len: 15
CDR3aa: CASSQDRGLSEKLFF

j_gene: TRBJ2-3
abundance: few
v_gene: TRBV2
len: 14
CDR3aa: CASSEGLGSDTQYF

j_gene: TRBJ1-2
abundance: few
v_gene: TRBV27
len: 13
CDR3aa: CASSLTGIYGYTF

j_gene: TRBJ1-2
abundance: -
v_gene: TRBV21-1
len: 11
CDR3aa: CARNRGYGYTF

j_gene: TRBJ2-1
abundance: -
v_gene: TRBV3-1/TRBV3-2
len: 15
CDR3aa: CASSQVSGSYNEQFF

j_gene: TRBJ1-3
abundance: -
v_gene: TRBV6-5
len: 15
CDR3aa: CASSSTEQPGNTIYF

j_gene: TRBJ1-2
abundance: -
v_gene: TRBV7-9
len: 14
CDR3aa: CASRGTGTGYGYTF

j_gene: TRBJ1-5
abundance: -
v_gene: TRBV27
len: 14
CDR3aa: CATADRGPNQPQHF

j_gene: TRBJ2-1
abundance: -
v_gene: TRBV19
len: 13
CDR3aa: CASSPGTSGSGFF